There are many counts of the clone carrying this T cell receptor (beta chain). The CDR3 has 15 residues. Germline V gene lookup returns CDR1 DFQATT and CDR2 SNEGSKA (reference sequence). V was clipped by 5 bases and J by 3 bases, with 17 bases between them. This specimen belongs to a study of regulatory T cells in long-lasting Graves disease. Time point noted: newly diagnosed GD, antithyroid drugs for less than 3 months. The TCR library used RNA extracted from PBMCs. Researchers made TCR beta libraries by using iRepertoire HTBI primers and running Arm-PCR on CDR3 regions. TCRdb fed the multiplex PCR reads into MiXCR, producing one record per CDR3 protein. The sample has approximately 400,000 distinct CDR3 sequences, about a sixth seen once.

The specimen comprised peripheral blood mononuclear cells (PBMCs), sampled at new diagnosis, from a patient treated with antithyroid drugs. The TCR comes from a female donor with Graves disease. This chain uses TRBV20-1 with TRBJ2-1; D perhaps matches TRBD1 (6 bases). CDR3 coding DNA: TGCAGTGCTGCCCTGTGGGGGCAGGGCTACAATGAGCAGTTCTTC. Its translation: CSAALWGQGYNEQFF.